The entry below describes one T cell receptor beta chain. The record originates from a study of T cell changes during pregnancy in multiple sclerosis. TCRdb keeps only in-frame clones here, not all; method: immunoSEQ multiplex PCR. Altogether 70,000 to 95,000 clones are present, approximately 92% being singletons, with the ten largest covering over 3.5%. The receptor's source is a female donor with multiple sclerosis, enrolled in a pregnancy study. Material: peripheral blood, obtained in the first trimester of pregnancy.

The CDR3 DNA sequence: TGTGCCAGCAGCCCCACGATCACAAGCTATGGCTACACCTTC. Translating it yields CASSPTITSYGYTF. The V call is TRBV2, the J call TRBJ1-2; no definite D call. CDR1 is SNHLY, CDR2 FYNNEI, per germline. V dropped 6 bases and J dropped 4 bases, with 15 bases sitting between them. This CDR3 has 14 residues.